These T cell receptor beta chains were read from a single sample in a study of PD-1 and CTLA-4 blockade in melanoma. Clones were read by immunoSEQ multiplex PCR, and TCRdb kept only the in-frame ones, dropping some. The repertoire holds around 11,000 clones, with roughly 80% as singletons. Material: CD8+ T cells from peripheral blood, obtained from a patient given anti-PD-1 treatment. Receptor source: a human donor with melanoma. CDR3s include the opening cysteine and the closing phenylalanine or tryptophan. D genes are given only for firm matches. Some rows mark clone size as missing; the rest say once, few, many or name a class of expanded clone.

v_gene	abundance	j_gene	d_gene	CDR3aa	CDR3nt
TRBV4-3	NA	TRBJ1-5	NA	CASSQGVYSNQPQHF	TGCGCCAGCAGCCAAGGAGTTTATAGCAATCAGCCCCAGCATTTT
TRBV7-8	NA	TRBJ2-1	NA	CASSLGRLNYNEQFF	TGTGCCAGCAGCTTAGGGCGACTTAACTACAATGAGCAGTTCTTC
TRBV6-5	NA	TRBJ1-5	NA	CASSPYHGSNQPQHF	TGTGCCAGCAGTCCCTATCACGGTAGCAATCAGCCCCAGCATTTT
TRBV7-7	NA	TRBJ2-2	TRBD2	CASTPLAGGPTNTGELFF	TGTGCTAGCACCCCACTAGCGGGAGGGCCCACGAACACCGGGGAGCTGTTTTTT
TRBV5-5	NA	TRBJ2-5	TRBD2	CASSSISGRAETQYF	TGTGCCAGCAGCTCAATCAGCGGGAGGGCCGAGACCCAGTACTTC
TRBV5-1	few	TRBJ1-5	TRBD1	CASSLAPGGLEPQHF	TGCGCCAGCAGCTTGGCGCCAGGGGGCTTAGAGCCCCAGCATTTT
TRBV5-1	NA	TRBJ1-1	TRBD1	CASTGGTVSNTEAFF	TGCGCCAGCACCGGGGGGACAGTCTCGAACACTGAAGCTTTCTTT
TRBV12-3/TRBV12-4	NA	TRBJ2-7	NA	CASSSGGDEQYF	TGTGCCAGCAGTAGTGGGGGTGACGAGCAGTACTTC
TRBV7-9	NA	TRBJ2-7	TRBD2	CASSPKLGSGGIFSYEQYF	TGTGCCAGCAGCCCCAAATTGGGTAGCGGGGGGATTTTCTCCTACGAGCAGTACTTC
TRBV7-8	NA	TRBJ1-6	TRBD1	CASSPGTDNSPLHF	TGTGCCAGCAGCCCTGGGACAGATAATTCACCCCTCCACTTT
TRBV5-1	NA	TRBJ1-1	TRBD1	CASSSGQGMNTEAFF	TGCGCCAGCAGCTCAGGACAGGGGATGAACACTGAAGCTTTCTTT
TRBV2	NA	TRBJ1-2	NA	CASTLLANYGYTF	TGTGCCAGCACCCTGTTAGCTAACTATGGCTACACCTTC
TRBV2	NA	TRBJ1-1	TRBD1	CASGTGEVLPPEAFF	TGTGCCAGCGGGACAGGGGAGGTTCTTCCTCCTGAAGCTTTCTTT
TRBV6-1	few	TRBJ1-5	NA	CASSEMDGGNQPQHF	TGTGCCAGCAGTGAAATGGATGGGGGCAATCAGCCCCAGCATTTT
TRBV6-5	NA	TRBJ2-1	NA	CASSLGRNSYNEQFF	TGTGCCAGCAGCCTCGGACGAAACTCCTACAATGAGCAGTTCTTC
TRBV3-1/TRBV3-2	NA	TRBJ2-1	NA	CASSQEQRTYYNEQFF	TGTGCCAGCAGCCAAGAGCAACGGACATACTACAATGAGCAGTTCTTC
TRBV15	once	TRBJ1-5	NA	CATSRDRQPQHF	TGTGCCACCAGCAGAGACCGTCAGCCCCAGCATTTT
TRBV5-5	NA	TRBJ2-1	NA	CASSSDLGNEQFF	TGTGCCAGCAGCTCCGACCTAGGCAATGAGCAGTTCTTC
TRBV27	NA	TRBJ2-3	TRBD2	CASSVGGEDTQYF	TGTGCCAGCAGCGTGGGGGGGGAAGATACGCAGTATTTT
TRBV5-1	once	TRBJ1-1	NA	CASHREVNTEAFF	TGCGCCAGCCACAGGGAGGTGAACACTGAAGCTTTCTTT
TRBV10-3	NA	TRBJ2-3	NA	CATRAPLSTDTQYF	TGTGCCACCCGGGCGCCCCTGAGCACAGATACGCAGTATTTT
TRBV6-5	NA	TRBJ1-1	NA	CASTERGFRSEAFF	TGTGCCAGCACCGAACGGGGGTTTCGGTCTGAAGCTTTCTTT
TRBV20-1	NA	TRBJ1-1	NA	CSASYQERTEAFF	TGCAGTGCTAGTTATCAGGAGAGAACTGAAGCTTTCTTT
TRBV3-1/TRBV3-2	NA	TRBJ2-3	NA	CASSQDSHTLDTQYF	TGTGCCAGCAGCCAAGATTCGCACACATTGGATACGCAGTATTTT
TRBV7-9	NA	TRBJ2-7	NA	CASSWPWDGSYEQYF	TGTGCCAGCAGCTGGCCTTGGGACGGATCCTACGAGCAGTACTTC
TRBV7-9	NA	TRBJ2-7	NA	CASSLSDGRISYEQYF	TGTGCCAGCAGCTTATCGGACGGGAGAATCTCCTACGAGCAGTACTTC
TRBV2	medium-sized	TRBJ2-7	NA	CASSERPGASYEQYF	TGTGCCAGCAGTGAACGCCCCGGGGCAAGCTACGAGCAGTACTTC
TRBV14	few	TRBJ1-4	NA	CASSLQGGDEKLFF	TGTGCCAGCAGCTTACAGGGAGGGGATGAAAAACTGTTTTTT
TRBV6-5	few	TRBJ2-1	TRBD2	CASSLGGGPGIF	TGTGCCAGCAGTTTGGGCGGGGGGCCAGGCATCTTC
TRBV19	NA	TRBJ1-1	TRBD1	CASSIRTGGDMNTEAFF	TGTGCCAGTAGTATCCGGACAGGGGGTGATATGAACACTGAAGCTTTCTTT
TRBV12-3/TRBV12-4	NA	TRBJ2-3	TRBD2	CASIWAGGRPYF	TGTGCCAGCATCTGGGCGGGAGGGCGACCGTATTTT
TRBV7-9	NA	TRBJ2-2	NA	CASRQPGTLNTGELFF	TGTGCCAGCAGACAGCCAGGGACACTGAACACCGGGGAGCTGTTTTTT
TRBV30	NA	TRBJ1-1	NA	CAWSRGLGGSEAFF	TGTGCCTGGAGTCGGGGACTTGGTGGCTCTGAAGCTTTCTTT
TRBV7-9	NA	TRBJ2-3	TRBD2	CAGGSGEWDTQYF	TGTGCCGGTGGAAGCGGGGAATGGGATACGCAGTATTTT
TRBV5-1	NA	TRBJ2-1	NA	CASSLRYGNEQFF	TGCGCCAGCAGCTTGAGGTACGGCAATGAGCAGTTCTTC
TRBV9	NA	TRBJ2-1	TRBD2	CASSVHTSGSSYNEQFF	TGTGCCAGCAGCGTGCATACTAGCGGGAGCTCCTACAATGAGCAGTTCTTC
TRBV7-9	NA	TRBJ2-7	NA	CASSEGSDEQYF	TGTGCCAGCAGCGAAGGATCGGACGAGCAGTACTTC
TRBV27	NA	TRBJ2-7	NA	CASSSDPSSYEQYF	TGTGCCAGCAGTTCAGACCCGAGCTCCTACGAGCAGTACTTC
TRBV5-1	few	TRBJ2-2	NA	CASSLAGYTGELFF	TGCGCCAGCAGCTTGGCAGGATATACCGGGGAGCTGTTTTTT
TRBV9	once	TRBJ2-1	NA	CASTAGNFDNEQFF	TGTGCCAGCACGGCAGGGAATTTTGACAATGAGCAGTTCTTC
TRBV11-3	NA	TRBJ2-1	TRBD2	CASSELAGDQFF	TGTGCCAGCAGCGAACTAGCGGGAGATCAGTTCTTC
TRBV11-3	NA	TRBJ2-1	NA	CASSLEASGYPPTIYNEQFF	TGTGCCAGCAGCTTAGAGGCCAGCGGGTATCCCCCTACTATCTACAATGAGCAGTTCTTC
TRBV2	once	TRBJ2-7	NA	CASSGRGPEQYF	TGTGCCAGCAGTGGGAGGGGTCCCGAGCAGTACTTC
TRBV3-1/TRBV3-2	NA	TRBJ2-5	NA	CASSQDQARLGETQYF	TGTGCCAGCAGCCAAGACCAGGCCAGGTTGGGCGAGACCCAGTACTTC
TRBV10-3	NA	TRBJ2-1	NA	CAISDGSQRYNEQFF	TGTGCCATCAGTGATGGGTCCCAGAGGTACAATGAGCAGTTCTTC
TRBV7-9	NA	TRBJ2-7	TRBD1	CASSLGTGGTYEQYF	TGTGCCAGCAGCTTAGGGACAGGGGGCACCTACGAGCAGTACTTC